A selection of T cell receptor beta chains follows, all from one sample in a study of T cell repertoires in cytomegalovirus infection. In TCRdb, the reads were re-called with MiXCR into one record per CDR3 protein. The repertoire holds about 240,000 distinct CDR3 sequences, with roughly 6.5% as singletons. The sequenced sample consisted of PBMCs. The source of these receptors is a human donor in good health (CMV status not recorded). Some clones in this sample may be carry-over from other donors' samples. The CDR3 runs from the conserved cysteine through the conserved F or W. The D gene is left open where the match is weak. Not all rows give a size; the values are once, few, many and, for expanded clones, a class.

CDR3,DNA,size,V,length,D,J
CASSIVRTGVYNEQFF,TGTGCCAGTAGTATCGTCCGGACCGGCGTCTACAATGAGCAGTTCTTC,many,TRBV19,16,.,TRBJ2-1
CSGREGQETQYF,TGCAGCGGCCGCGAGGGGCAGGAGACCCAGTACTTC,.,TRBV29-1,12,.,TRBJ2-5
CASSLRQGIPTDTQYF,TGTGCCAGCAGCCTCCGACAGGGCATCCCCACAGATACGCAGTATTTT,many,TRBV11-3,16,TRBD1,TRBJ2-3
CASSPLPRGGGTEAFF,TGTGCCAGCAGCCCCCTACCGAGGGGGGGAGGCACTGAAGCTTTCTTT,many,TRBV7-3,16,.,TRBJ1-1
CASSLRGPGNSPLHF,TGTGCCAGCAGCCTGAGGGGACCCGGTAATTCACCCCTCCACTTT,many,TRBV28,15,.,TRBJ1-6
CSALIDGRRRYAFF,TGCAGTGCCCTTATCGATGGACGGCGGCGGTATGCTTTCTTT,many,TRBV20-1,14,.,TRBJ1-1
CASSFAVAGVTDTQYF,TGTGCCAGCAGCTTTGCGGTAGCGGGGGTCACAGATACGCAGTATTTT,many,TRBV5-8,16,TRBD2,TRBJ2-3
CASSLSPSGGEHEQFF,TGTGCCAGCAGCTTATCACCTAGCGGGGGGGAACATGAGCAGTTCTTC,many,TRBV7-2,16,TRBD2,TRBJ2-1
CASSADRTSSYEQYF,TGTGCCAGCAGCGCTGACAGGACGAGCTCCTACGAGCAGTACTTC,few,TRBV2,15,.,TRBJ2-7
CASSEGKGNQPQHF,TGTGCCAGCAGCGAGGGGAAAGGCAATCAGCCCCAGCATTTT,few,TRBV7-9,14,.,TRBJ1-5
CSVGDSNTIYF,TGCAGCGTTGGGGACAGCAACACCATATATTTT,many,TRBV29-1,11,TRBD1,TRBJ1-3
CASRPALGSYNEQFF,TGTGCCAGCAGACCCGCCCTGGGGTCCTACAATGAGCAGTTCTTC,many,TRBV6-2/TRBV6-3,15,.,TRBJ2-1
CASSKPDQRLGGGYTF,TGTGCCAGCAGCAAACCCGACCAGCGCCTCGGGGGAGGCTACACCTTC,few,TRBV28,16,.,TRBJ1-2
CASSFGGDNEKLFF,TGTGCCAGCAGCTTTGGAGGGGACAATGAAAAACTGTTTTTT,many,TRBV7-2,14,.,TRBJ1-4
CASRYAPHGTGAPYGYTF,TGTGCCAGCAGATATGCGCCACACGGGACAGGGGCCCCCTATGGCTACACCTTC,many,TRBV6-5,18,TRBD1,TRBJ1-2
CSALGGGGGAGANVLTF,TGCAGTGCCCTAGGTGGGGGCGGGGGGGCTGGGGCCAACGTCCTGACTTTC,many,TRBV20-1,17,TRBD2,TRBJ2-6
CASSTRQGDTEAFF,TGTGCCAGCAGCACAAGACAGGGGGACACTGAAGCTTTCTTT,many,TRBV7-9,14,TRBD1,TRBJ1-1
CASSPGRIVDTQYF,TGTGCCAGCAGCCCGGGACGCATTGTAGATACGCAGTATTTT,.,TRBV5-6,14,.,TRBJ2-3
CSVETGNTIYF,TGCAGCGTTGAAACTGGAAACACCATATATTTT,few,TRBV29-1,11,.,TRBJ1-3
CASSTQDGLHEETQYF,TGTGCCAGTAGTACCCAGGACGGGCTGCATGAGGAGACCCAGTACTTC,many,TRBV19,16,.,TRBJ2-5
CSVETSGFGDTQYF,TGCAGCGTTGAAACAAGTGGATTTGGGGATACGCAGTATTTT,many,TRBV29-1,14,.,TRBJ2-3
CASSYNREEKLFF,TGTGCCAGCAGCTACAACAGGGAGGAAAAACTGTTTTTT,many,TRBV7-6,13,.,TRBJ1-4
CSARDSGFGLRDSPLHF,TGCAGTGCTAGAGATTCAGGGTTCGGGTTGAGGGATTCACCCCTCCACTTT,.,TRBV20-1,17,.,TRBJ1-6
CASSPAQLSLFF,TGTGCCAGCAGTCCCGCCCAGCTAAGTCTGTTCTTC,many,TRBV25-1,12,.,TRBJ2-1
CASSQESGLKGVTEAFF,TGTGCCAGCAGCCAAGAGAGCGGTTTAAAAGGGGTAACTGAAGCTTTCTTT,few,TRBV4-2,17,.,TRBJ1-1
CASIERPGPNTGELFF,TGTGCCAGCATAGAACGTCCGGGACCGAACACCGGGGAGCTGTTTTTT,many,TRBV6-2/TRBV6-3,16,.,TRBJ2-2
CASSLGRGLDQPQHF,TGTGCCAGCAGCTTAGGGAGGGGGCTGGATCAGCCCCAGCATTTT,many,TRBV7-8,15,TRBD1,TRBJ1-5
CASSPLGGETQYF,TGTGCCAGCAGCCCCTTGGGAGGCGAGACCCAGTACTTC,many,TRBV7-3,13,.,TRBJ2-5
CASSSLGGFGYNF,TGTGCCAGCAGCTCCCTCGGGGGGTTTGGCTACAACTTC,.,TRBV7-8,13,.,TRBJ1-2
CASSFGPTDTQYF,TGTGCCAGCAGTTTTGGGCCCACAGATACGCAGTATTTT,many,TRBV6-5,13,.,TRBJ2-3
CSARAGGANQPQHF,TGCAGTGCTAGAGCAGGGGGGGCCAATCAGCCCCAGCATTTT,many,TRBV20-1,14,TRBD1,TRBJ1-5
CASSLHQGADGNTIYF,TGTGCCAGCAGCCTGCACCAAGGGGCGGATGGAAACACCATATATTTT,.,TRBV14,16,.,TRBJ1-3
CAISPRANEQFF,TGTGCCATCAGCCCTAGGGCGAATGAGCAGTTCTTC,.,TRBV10-3,12,.,TRBJ2-1
CASSLGGSSAQPQHF,TGTGCCAGCAGCTTAGGGGGGAGTTCGGCTCAGCCCCAGCATTTT,many,TRBV7-9,15,.,TRBJ1-5
CAGGVAEELFF,TGTGCCGGAGGGGTGGCGGAGGAACTGTTTTTT,many,TRBV2,11,.,TRBJ1-4
CASSYYREASTDTQYF,TGTGCCAGCAGCTACTACAGGGAGGCTAGCACAGATACGCAGTATTTT,.,TRBV5-6,16,.,TRBJ2-3
CASSPQWRNTIYF,TGTGCCAGCAGCCCCCAGTGGAGAAACACCATATATTTT,.,TRBV9,13,.,TRBJ1-3
CSVGAAYGNTIYF,TGCAGCGTTGGAGCAGCCTACGGAAACACCATATATTTT,many,TRBV29-1,13,.,TRBJ1-3
CASSTDSSYEQYF,TGTGCCAGCAGTACAGACAGCTCCTACGAGCAGTACTTC,many,TRBV2,13,.,TRBJ2-7
CSDNVHSNQPQHF,TGCAGCGACAACGTCCATAGCAATCAGCCCCAGCATTTT,.,TRBV29-1,13,.,TRBJ1-5
CASSLRGGNEKLFF,TGTGCCAGCAGCTTACGTGGGGGGAATGAAAAACTGTTTTTT,many,TRBV7-2,14,.,TRBJ1-4
CSVVYGGANTPQYF,TGCAGCGTTGTATACGGGGGGGCAAATACCCCGCAGTATTTT,few,TRBV29-1,14,TRBD2,TRBJ2-3
CASSRPFREGGGYTF,TGTGCCAGCAGCCGCCCTTTCAGGGAAGGGGGTGGCTACACCTTC,many,TRBV7-2,15,.,TRBJ1-2
CASRGSGEKLFF,TGTGCCAGCCGGGGGTCCGGTGAAAAACTGTTTTTT,many,TRBV7-2,12,.,TRBJ1-4
CASSPHAGTVYGYTF,TGTGCCAGCAGCCCTCACGCAGGGACGGTCTATGGCTACACCTTC,many,TRBV7-9,15,.,TRBJ1-2
CASSKAGVSNTEAFF,TGTGCCAGTAGTAAGGCGGGGGTTTCGAACACTGAAGCTTTCTTT,.,TRBV19,15,.,TRBJ1-1
CASSLTGGPYGYTF,TGTGCCAGCAGTTTGACAGGGGGGCCGTATGGCTACACCTTC,.,TRBV12-3/TRBV12-4,14,TRBD1,TRBJ1-2